This TCR beta chain was sequenced for a study of blood T cell repertoires in COVID-19. V was clipped by 5 bases and J by 3 bases; unmatched bases: 5. The CDR3 runs 14 residues. Germline V gives CDR1 KGHSH, CDR2 LQKENI. Repertoires were generated with immunoSEQ multiplex PCR, while TCRdb's copy carries only in-frame clones and drops some. This sample yields 200,000 to 250,000 clones, of which approximately 84% are seen a single time; roughly 2.4% belongs to the top ten. The receptor was derived from an older woman with acute or convalescent COVID-19. The specimen sequenced was peripheral blood. The chain links TRBV18 to TRBJ1-2; 8 nucleotides line up with TRBD1. This CDR3 reads CASSTGQGYYGYTF. Here the CDR3 DNA reads TGTGCCAGCTCAACCGGACAGGGATACTATGGCTACACCTTC.